Reported below is one TCR beta chain. This record comes from a study of T cell changes during pregnancy in multiple sclerosis. The CDR3 totals 14 residues. The germline V gene encodes CDR1 SGHNT and CDR2 YYREEE (reference sequence). V lost 0 bases, J lost 7 bases, and 6 bases stayed unmatched. Here immunoSEQ multiplex PCR was the method, and the copy in TCRdb shows in-frame clones only, minus some. The sample carries 85,000 to 100,000 clones, roughly 92% recorded once. The sample here was peripheral blood, taken after pregnancy. The chain uses TRBV5-4 and TRBJ1-2; 7 bases match TRBD1. The clonotype originates from a female donor with multiple sclerosis, enrolled in a pregnancy study. In nucleotides, the CDR3 is TGTGCCAGCAGCTTGGTTATTCCAGGGGGTGGCTACACCTTC. Its translation is CASSLVIPGGGYTF.